Here is one TCR beta chain with its context. The same CDR3 also results from other DNA sequences found in this sample. The run depth of the assay was deep. Produced via immunoSEQ multiplex PCR; TCRdb's table is partial and in-frame only. The repertoire consists of about 2 million clones, with 95% occurring once and the leading ten covering more than 0.1%. CDR3 length: 14 residues. With 3 bases removed from V and 7 bases from J, the gap between germline ends came to 10 bases. Per germline, CDR1 ENHRY and CDR2 SYGVKD. This specimen belongs to a study of shared clonotypes between healthy human individuals.

The sequence was obtained from a man between 18 and 35 years old in good health. Sequenced material: naive CD4+ T cells sorted from blood. Subset defined: CD45RA+ positively selected. The rearrangement links TRBV10-3 to TRBJ1-6; D is unclear. The CDR3 loop reads CAISEGQVNSPLHF. The CDR3 nucleotides are TGTGCCATCAGTGAAGGGCAGGTAAATTCACCCCTCCACTTT.